This TCR beta chain was found in a study of cytomegalovirus exposure and HLA in healthy donors. Per germline, CDR1 LGHNA and CDR2 YNFKEQ. The CDR3 is 16 residues long. Trimming took 0 bases from V and 0 from J, leaving 9 bases between them. The PCR ran on 60 Vbeta and 13 Jbeta primers. Sequenced by immunoSEQ multiplex PCR; TCRdb stores in-frame clones only, minus some. The sample lists over 75,000 clones, over 70% seen once, with about 7% in the top ten. Sequences were obtained from PBMCs. This chain joins TRBV4-2 and TRBJ1-3; maybe TRBD1 (6 bases). The receptor comes from a middle-aged man in good health and CMV-seropositive. Here the CDR3 DNA reads TGTGCCAGCAGCCAAGATCGGGGACACTCTGGAAACACCATATATTTT. The encoded protein is CASSQDRGHSGNTIYF.